The text below deals with one T cell receptor beta chain. Blood got drawn at baseline, again on cycle 4 day 1, and then on cycle 7 day 1. These data come from a study of OX40 agonist ivuxolimab in advanced cancers. Study information: Three dose-escalation patients had partial responses: one with hepatocellular carcinoma and two with cutaneous melanoma.

The CDR3 consists of 15 residues. The V and J ends lost 7 bases and 7 bases, in that order; junction bases with no gene match: 15. Germline CDR1 and CDR2: SQVTM and ANQGSEA. The repertoire was sequenced with immunoSEQ multiplex PCR; TCRdb's copy has only in-frame clones and lacks some. In the table there are tens of thousands of clones, 82% of which are singletons. This TCR came from an adult with an advanced solid tumor such as melanoma, head and neck, liver or kidney cancer. The material sequenced was CD4+ or CD8+ T cells sorted from blood, taken in a trial of the OX40 agonist ivuxolimab. The chain is built from TRBV29-1 and TRBJ2-1, with 8 bases that match TRBD2. CDR3 residues: CSARGSGGPGNEQFF. The CDR3 bases are TGCAGCGCCAGAGGGTCGGGAGGGCCGGGGAATGAGCAGTTCTTC.